This entry lists 32 T cell receptor beta chains sequenced from one sample in a study of shared clonotypes between healthy human individuals. The data were produced by immunoSEQ multiplex PCR, yet TCRdb's version contains in-frame clones alone and is incomplete. There are more than 2,000,000 clones in the sample; 80% to 95% occur only once, and about 0.41% lies in the top ten. Material for sequencing was naive CD4+ T cells from PBMCs. As for subset: CD45RA+ positively selected. These receptors all come from a man younger than 35 in good health. Some clones in this sample may be carry-over from other donors' samples.

The V call is TRBV7-8, the J call TRBJ2-7; D is perhaps TRBD2 (6 bases). The CDR3 contains 15 residues. Germline loops: CDR1 SGHVS, CDR2 FQNEAQ. Trimming removed 5 bases from V and 2 bases from J, with 16 bases in between. Here the CDR3 DNA reads TGTGCCAGCAGCACGGCCGGGACTGCAGCCTACGAGCAGTACTTC. Amino acids: CASSTAGTAAYEQYF.

This chain joins TRBV14 and TRBJ2-7; TRBD2 matches at 8 bases. V was clipped by 4 bases and J by 2 bases; unmatched bases: 13. Germline loops: CDR1 SGHDN, CDR2 FVKESK. This CDR3 has 17 amino acids. CDR3 sequence: CASSRGGMGLVAYEQYF. CDR3 coding DNA: TGTGCCAGCAGCCGGGGAGGGATGGGACTAGTGGCCTACGAGCAGTACTTC.

The sample holds one count of this clone. The V and J genes are TRBV5-4 and TRBJ2-5; the D gene is possibly TRBD1 (5 bases). Per germline, CDR1 SGHNT and CDR2 YYREEE (reference sequence). Trimming took 0 bases from V and 5 from J, leaving 14 bases between them. The CDR3 is 15 residues long. The CDR3 nucleotides read TGTGCCAGCAGCTTGGCCTCAGGGAACGGGGAGACCCAGTACTTC. As protein: CASSLASGNGETQYF.

In nucleotides, the CDR3 is TGTGCCAGCAGCCTGTACCGACTAGCGGGTCAAGAGACCCAGTACTTC. Its translation is CASSLYRLAGQETQYF. The rearrangement links TRBV7-2 to TRBJ2-5, with 10 bases identical to TRBD2. Unmatched junction bases numbered 8, after V lost 5 bases and J lost 2 bases. CDR3 length: 16 amino acids. In germline, CDR1 is SGHTA, CDR2 FQGNSA.

A word on this clone: In the same sample, other DNA sequences code for this CDR3. The chain uses TRBV30 and TRBJ1-2; a possible D gene is TRBD1 (5 bases). The CDR3 loop spans 12 amino acids. The V and J ends lost 0 bases and 8 bases respectively, with 10 bases between them. The germline V gene has CDR1 GTSNPN and CDR2 SVGIG (reference sequence). The CDR3 coding sequence is TGTGCCTGGAGTGTGGGGCGGGGGGGCTACACCTTC. It is translated as CAWSVGRGGYTF.

The chain couples TRBV7-2 to TRBJ2-3, with 9 bases aligning to TRBD1. The CDR3 contains 14 residues. V was pared by 5 bases and J by 4 bases, with 4 bases of the junction left unmatched. Germline assignment: CDR1 SGHTA and CDR2 FQGNSA. CDR3 sequence reads: CASSRTGVADTQYF. CDR3 bases: TGTGCCAGCAGCCGGACAGGGGTTGCAGATACGCAGTATTTT.

V and J are TRBV9 and TRBJ1-5; D is perhaps TRBD1 (6 bases). Trimming pared 0 bases from V and 10 bases from J, leaving 14 bases between. CDR3 length: 14 amino acids. The germline CDR1 and CDR2 sequences are SGDLS and YYNGEE. The CDR3 loop reads CASSVEGVPGPQHF. The DNA for the CDR3 is TGTGCCAGCAGCGTAGAGGGGGTCCCCGGACCCCAGCATTTT.

This clone was detected only once. Other nucleotide sequences in the sample specify the same CDR3. V usage is TRBV6-5 and J usage is TRBJ2-3; D not certain. Germline loops: CDR1 MNHEY, CDR2 SVGAGI. Trimming took 0 bases from V and 4 from J, leaving 8 bases between them. The CDR3 extends over 14 amino acids. The CDR3 DNA reads as TGTGCCAGCAGTTACTCAGGAACCTCAGATACGCAGTATTTT. As protein: CASSYSGTSDTQYF.

The chain employs TRBV2 and TRBJ1-1; tentative D call: TRBD1 (6 bases). CDR1 is SNHLY and CDR2 is FYNNEI in the germline V gene. Trimming shortened V by 6 bases and J by 2 bases, and 10 bases separated the two germline ends. This CDR3 has 13 residues. CDR3 sequence (DNA): TGTGCCAGCAGGGCGGACAGTAACACTGAAGCTTTCTTT. Protein: CASRADSNTEAFF.

The V and J genes are TRBV11-2 and TRBJ2-5; 8 bases map to TRBD1. V shed 4 bases, J shed 1 base, and the junction held 5 bases outside the gene matches. In germline, CDR1 is SGHAT, CDR2 FQNNGV. The CDR3 runs to 15 residues. The CDR3 is CASSWGTGLQETQYF. The CDR3 bases are TGTGCCAGCAGCTGGGGGACAGGACTCCAAGAGACCCAGTACTTC.

This clone was picked up a small number of times. The chain uses TRBV14 and TRBJ1-1; D may be TRBD1 (6 bases). Germline loops: CDR1 SGHDN, CDR2 FVKESK. The CDR3 is 16 residues long. V lost 4 bases, J lost 6 bases, and 21 bases lay in between. The CDR3: CASSLTGMVLGSEAFF. The CDR3 nucleotides read TGTGCCAGCAGCCTTACAGGGATGGTCCTCGGTTCTGAAGCTTTCTTT.

Remarks on this clone: The same CDR3 can be traced to other DNA sequences in this sample. V gene TRBV6-6 combines with J gene TRBJ1-5, with 9 bases fitting TRBD1. Germline V gene data show CDR1 as MNHNY and CDR2 as SVGAGI (reference sequence). The V and J ends lost 6 bases and 7 bases, in that order; junction bases with no gene match: 1. The CDR3 contains 12 residues. In DNA form, the CDR3 reads TGTGCCAGCAGCACAGGGGGCCAGCCCCAGCATTTT. Translated: CASSTGGQPQHF.

The V gene is TRBV7-2, the J gene TRBJ2-3; unclear D gene. The germline CDR1 and CDR2 sequences are SGHTA and FQGNSA. Between the trimmed V and J ends, which lost 3 bases and 0 bases, there was a span of 10 bases. This CDR3 has 15 amino acids. The CDR3 bases are TGTGCCAGCAGCTTTGTGAAGACTAGCACAGATACGCAGTATTTT. It encodes CASSFVKTSTDTQYF.

V gene TRBV6-6 combines with J gene TRBJ1-2, with D unclear. CDR1 MNHNY and CDR2 SVGAGI come from the germline V gene (reference sequence). The CDR3 is 16 amino acids. The germline V and J ends were trimmed by 3 bases and 3 bases, with 17 bases remaining between them. The CDR3 loop is CASSYPITNVDYGYTF. For the CDR3, the DNA is TGTGCCAGCAGTTATCCCATAACAAACGTGGACTATGGCTACACCTTC.

The chain combines TRBV18 with TRBJ2-7; D is possibly TRBD1 (6 bases). Germline V lookup: CDR1 KGHSH, CDR2 LQKENI. Between the trimmed V and J ends, which lost 2 bases and 0 bases, there was a span of 8 bases. This CDR3 has 14 residues. The CDR3 region is CASSPGQFSYEQYF. In nucleotides, the CDR3 is TGTGCCAGCTCACCAGGACAGTTCTCCTACGAGCAGTACTTC.

The CDR3 sequence: CASSQSTGTGFYEQYF. The CDR3 DNA is TGCGCCAGCAGCCAATCGACCGGGACAGGGTTCTACGAGCAGTACTTC. This sequence joins TRBV4-1 and TRBJ2-7; 9 bases map to TRBD1. Germline V gives CDR1 MGHRA, CDR2 YSYEKL. Trimming cost V 2 bases and J 3 bases; bases outside gene matches: 8. There are 16 residues in the CDR3.

This sequence joins TRBV7-9 and TRBJ2-2; 14 bases line up with TRBD2. Looked up from germline, CDR1 is SEHNR and CDR2 is FQNEAQ (reference sequence). CDR3 length equals 19 residues. Germline trimming cut 5 bases from V and 4 bases from J; bases unmatched to any gene: 12. CDR3 DNA sequence: TGTGCCAGCAGCCATTACGGGACTAGCGGGAGTACTTCCACCGGGGAGCTGTTTTTT. Translated: CASSHYGTSGSTSTGELFF.

The V and J genes are TRBV6-1 and TRBJ1-2, with 8 bases matching TRBD1. Germline-derived CDR1 and CDR2 are MNHNS and SASEGT. After removal of 7 bases from V and 8 bases from J, the junction contained 9 bases not matched to a gene. This CDR3 region has 13 residues. CDR3 sequence reads: CASTLRQGSGYTF. The CDR3 bases are TGTGCCAGCACCCTCCGACAGGGGAGCGGCTACACCTTC.

The rearrangement uses TRBV18 and TRBJ2-1; perhaps TRBD2 as D (6 bases). This CDR3 is built from 12 residues. Germline V lookup: CDR1 KGHSH, CDR2 LQKENI. V lost 4 bases and J 9 bases, leaving 10 bases between the germline ends. This CDR3 reads CASSLRGTEQFF. CDR3 DNA sequence: TGTGCCAGCTCACTACGGGGGACTGAGCAGTTCTTC.

The chain links TRBV30 to TRBJ1-2, with D possibly matching TRBD1 (5 bases). V was shortened by 4 bases and J by 8 bases, with 14 bases between the two germline ends. The germline V gene encodes CDR1 GTSNPN and CDR2 SVGIG (reference sequence). The CDR3 totals 12 residues. The DNA of the CDR3 is TGTGCCTGGACATCCGGGGCAGGCGGCTACACCTTC. Translated, it gives CAWTSGAGGYTF.

This clone was recorded only once. The chain links TRBV29-1 to TRBJ2-5; D possibly matches TRBD1 or TRBD2 (5 bases each). The length of the CDR3 is 10 residues. The germline V gene has CDR1 SQVTM and CDR2 ANQGSEA. The CDR3 region is CGGGQETQYF. CDR3 DNA sequence: TGCGGGGGTGGTCAAGAGACCCAGTACTTC.

This clone turned up a few times. The chain links TRBV7-8 to TRBJ2-7; D gene uncertain. Germline V gene lookup returns CDR1 SGHVS and CDR2 FQNEAQ. The CDR3 has 14 amino acids. V was pared by 0 bases and J by 3 bases, with 9 bases between. The CDR3 here is CASSLAQLGYEQYF. The CDR3 bases are TGTGCCAGCAGCTTAGCTCAATTAGGCTACGAGCAGTACTTC.

This chain uses TRBV6-6 with TRBJ1-2; D is ambiguous. The ends were cut back, 4 bases at V and 8 bases at J, with 11 bases in the middle. The CDR3 extends over 12 amino acids. Per the germline V gene, CDR1 is MNHNY and CDR2 is SVGAGI (reference sequence). The CDR3 sequence: CASSSPQAGYTF. The CDR3 DNA reads as TGTGCCAGCAGTTCCCCTCAGGCGGGCTACACCTTC.

This chain links TRBV6-1 with TRBJ2-1; TRBD2 matches 7 bases. The V gene end was trimmed by 8 bases and the J gene end by 7 bases; junction bases not matched to a gene: 8. The CDR3 is 13 amino acids. Germline V gives CDR1 MNHNS, CDR2 SASEGT. In DNA, the CDR3 is TGTGCCAGCGTAGGGACTAAAGAGAATGAGCAGTTCTTC. Amino acid sequence: CASVGTKENEQFF.

The gene calls are TRBV4-2 and TRBJ1-3, with D possibly TRBD1 on 6 matching bases. The V gene's germline CDR1 is LGHNA and CDR2 YNFKEQ. V dropped 0 bases and J dropped 9 bases, with 21 bases sitting between them. CDR3 length equals 17 residues. The CDR3 here is CASSQESTGLVYSTIYF. CDR3 sequence (DNA): TGTGCCAGCAGCCAAGAAAGTACAGGGTTAGTCTATAGCACCATATATTTT.

This clone was seen once. The chain couples TRBV29-1 to TRBJ2-1; maybe TRBD1 (6 bases). The CDR3 loop spans 14 amino acids. Trimming shortened V by 4 bases and J by 7 bases, and 17 bases separated the two germline ends. Germline CDR1 reads SQVTM; CDR2 reads ANQGSEA. Here the CDR3 DNA reads TGCAGCGTTGTAGGGGGTACAGGAGATAATGAGCAGTTCTTC. It codes for CSVVGGTGDNEQFF.

The DNA for the CDR3 is TGCGCCAGCAGCCAAGATCGGTACAGGGACACTGAAGCTTTCTTT. It translates to CASSQDRYRDTEAFF. The V gene is TRBV4-1, the J gene TRBJ1-1, with D possibly matching TRBD1 (6 bases). The germline V gene encodes CDR1 MGHRA and CDR2 YSYEKL. There are 15 residues in the CDR3. Between the trimmed V and J ends, which lost 0 bases and 3 bases, there was a span of 11 bases.

V gene TRBV7-2 combines with J gene TRBJ2-5; D is possibly TRBD2 (6 bases). This CDR3 is 11 amino acids long. Between the trimmed V and J ends, which lost 8 bases and 12 bases, there was a span of 16 bases. CDR1 SGHTA and CDR2 FQGNSA come from the germline V gene. CDR3 protein: CASGTLGLKYF. CDR3 nucleotides: TGTGCCAGCGGTACTTTAGGACTAAAGTACTTC.

This rearrangement joins TRBV7-9 to TRBJ2-5, with D perhaps TRBD1 (6 bases). V dropped 3 bases and J dropped 4 bases, with 12 bases sitting between them. In germline, CDR1 is SEHNR, CDR2 FQNEAQ (reference sequence). The CDR3 has 14 amino acids. CDR3 region: CASSFRQVRETQYF. The CDR3 coding sequence is TGTGCCAGCAGCTTTAGACAGGTTCGAGAGACCCAGTACTTC.

In its sample, this clone was seen once. CDR3 bases: TGTGCCTGGAGCACCGGGACAGGGCATCCCAAAGCTTTCTTT. Translating it yields CAWSTGTGHPKAFF. This sequence joins TRBV30 and TRBJ1-1, with 9 bases identical to TRBD1. From germline, CDR1 is GTSNPN and CDR2 SVGIG (reference sequence). Unmatched junction bases numbered 11, after V lost 3 bases and J lost 9 bases. The CDR3 covers 14 residues.

V usage is TRBV7-3 and J usage is TRBJ2-1; D unresolved. This CDR3 has 12 residues. CDR1 is SGHTA and CDR2 is FQGTGA in the germline V gene. Between the trimmed V and J ends, which lost 5 bases and 10 bases, there was a span of 12 bases. For the CDR3, the DNA is TGTGCCAGCAGCCCTGCCGATGGGGAGCAGTTCTTC. As protein: CASSPADGEQFF.

V is TRBV11-3 and J is TRBJ2-1, with TRBD2 matching 14 bases. V dropped 5 bases and J dropped 8; count of bases not matched to a gene: 8. The CDR3 has 16 residues. Germline assignment: CDR1 SGHNT and CDR2 YENEEA. CDR3 residues: CASSPGLAGDLDEQFF. The CDR3 DNA follows: TGTGCCAGCAGCCCGGGACTAGCGGGAGACCTCGATGAGCAGTTCTTC.